This TCR beta chain was retrieved from a study of PD-1 blockade in classical Hodgkin lymphoma. As for time point: cycle 4 day 1 (C4D1), after less than seven weeks of nivolumab. All the patients suffered relapse after autologous stem cell transplantation, and brentuximab vedotin exposure differed. Thawed PBMCs yielded CD4+ T cells through magnetic negative selection. Germline V gene data show CDR1 as SGHNT and CDR2 as YYREEE (reference sequence). The V and J ends lost 0 bases and 4 bases, in that order; junction bases with no gene match: 3. The CDR3 runs to 15 residues. This table comes from immunoSEQ multiplex PCR, and its TCRdb copy is limited to in-frame clones, with some not included. Among 25,000 to 35,000 clones listed, roughly four fifths were seen once. This clone was seen a single time.

The material was CD4+ T cells from blood, obtained before the fourth cycle of nivolumab. V gene TRBV5-4 combines with J gene TRBJ2-3; 9 bases map to TRBD2. This clonotype was obtained from a human donor with classical Hodgkin lymphoma. DNA for the CDR3: TGTGCCAGCAGCTTGGGGGGACTAGCATCAGATACGCAGTATTTT. This encodes CASSLGGLASDTQYF.